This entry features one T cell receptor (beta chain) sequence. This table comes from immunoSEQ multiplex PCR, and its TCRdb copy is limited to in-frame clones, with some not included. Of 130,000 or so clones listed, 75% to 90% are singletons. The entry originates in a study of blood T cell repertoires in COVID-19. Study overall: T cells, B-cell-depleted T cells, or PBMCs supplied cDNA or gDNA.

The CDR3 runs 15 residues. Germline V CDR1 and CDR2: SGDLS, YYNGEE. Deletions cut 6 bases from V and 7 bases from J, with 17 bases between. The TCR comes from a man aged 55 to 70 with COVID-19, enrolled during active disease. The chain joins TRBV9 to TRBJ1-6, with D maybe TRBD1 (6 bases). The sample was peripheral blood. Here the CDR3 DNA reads TGTGCCAGCACTCCGGGGGGGGCTGGGAATTCACCCCTCCACTTT. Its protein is CASTPGGAGNSPLHF. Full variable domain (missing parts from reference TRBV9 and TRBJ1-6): DSGVTQTPKHLITATGQRVTLRCSPRSGDLSVYWYQQSLDQGLQFLIQYYNGEERAKGNILERFSAQQFPDLHSELNLSSLELGDSALYFCASTPGGAGNSPLHFGNGTRLTVT.